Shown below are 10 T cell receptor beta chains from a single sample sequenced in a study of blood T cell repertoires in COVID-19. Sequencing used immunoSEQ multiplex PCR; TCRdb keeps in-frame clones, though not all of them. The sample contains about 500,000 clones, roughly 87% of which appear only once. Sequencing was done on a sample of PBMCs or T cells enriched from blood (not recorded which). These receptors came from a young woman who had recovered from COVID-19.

The CDR3 nucleotides are TGTGCCAGCAGCGTAGGGGGGAACAGGGATTACAATGAGCAGTTCTTC. It yields the protein CASSVGGNRDYNEQFF. The genes are TRBV9 and TRBJ2-1; TRBD1 might be the D (6 bases). V was clipped by 0 bases and J by 4 bases, with 14 bases between them. The length of the CDR3 is 16 residues. Looked up from germline, CDR1 is SGDLS and CDR2 is YYNGEE.

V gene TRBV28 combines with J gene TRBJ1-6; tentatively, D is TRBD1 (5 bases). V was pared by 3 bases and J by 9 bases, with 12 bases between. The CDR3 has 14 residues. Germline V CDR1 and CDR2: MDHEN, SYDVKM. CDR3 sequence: CASSFQGFGSPLHF. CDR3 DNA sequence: TGTGCCAGCAGTTTTCAGGGCTTTGGTTCACCCCTCCACTTT.

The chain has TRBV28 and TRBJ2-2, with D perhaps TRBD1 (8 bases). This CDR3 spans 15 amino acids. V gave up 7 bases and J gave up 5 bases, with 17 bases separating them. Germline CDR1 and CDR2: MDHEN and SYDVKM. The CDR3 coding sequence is TGTGCCAGCACCCTTGACAGGGGAGGGACCGGGGAGCTGTTTTTT. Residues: CASTLDRGGTGELFF. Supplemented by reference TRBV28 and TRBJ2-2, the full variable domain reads DVKVTQSSRYLVKRTGEKVFLECVQDMDHENMFWYRQDPGLGLRLIYFSYDVKMKEKGDIPEGYSVSREKKERFSLILESASTNQTSMYLCASTLDRGGTGELFFGEGSRLTVL.

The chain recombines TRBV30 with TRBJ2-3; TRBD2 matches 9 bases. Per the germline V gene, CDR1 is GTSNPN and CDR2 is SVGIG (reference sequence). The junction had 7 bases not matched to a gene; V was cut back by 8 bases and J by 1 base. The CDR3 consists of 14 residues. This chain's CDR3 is CAGKIAGGTDTQYF. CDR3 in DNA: TGTGCCGGCAAGATAGCGGGGGGCACAGATACGCAGTATTTT. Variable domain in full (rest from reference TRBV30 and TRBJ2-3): SQTIHQWPATLVQPVGSPLSLECTVEGTSNPNLYWYRQAAGRGLQLLFYSVGIGQISSEVPQNLSASRPQDRQFILSSKKLLLSDSGFYLCAGKIAGGTDTQYFGPGTRLTVL.

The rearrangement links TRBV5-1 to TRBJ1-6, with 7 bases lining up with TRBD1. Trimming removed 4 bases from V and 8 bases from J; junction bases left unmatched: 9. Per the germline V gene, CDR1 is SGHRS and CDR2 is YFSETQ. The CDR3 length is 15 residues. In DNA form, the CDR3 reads TGCGCCAGCAGCCCCCAACAGGGGCCGGATTCACCCCTCCACTTT. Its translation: CASSPQQGPDSPLHF.

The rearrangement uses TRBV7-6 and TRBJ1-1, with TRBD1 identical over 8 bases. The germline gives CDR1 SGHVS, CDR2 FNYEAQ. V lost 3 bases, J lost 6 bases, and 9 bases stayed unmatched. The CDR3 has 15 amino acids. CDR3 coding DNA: TGTGCCAGCAGCTTTTGGACAGGGTCTGTAGCTGAAGCTTTCTTT. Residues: CASSFWTGSVAEAFF.

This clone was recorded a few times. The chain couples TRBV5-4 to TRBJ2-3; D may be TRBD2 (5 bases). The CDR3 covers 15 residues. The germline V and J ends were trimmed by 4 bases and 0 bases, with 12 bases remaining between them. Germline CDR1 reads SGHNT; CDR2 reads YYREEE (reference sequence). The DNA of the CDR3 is TGTGCCAGCAGCACCCAGCGGATTAGCACAGATACGCAGTATTTT. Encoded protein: CASSTQRISTDTQYF. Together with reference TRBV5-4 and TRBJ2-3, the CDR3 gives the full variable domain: ETGVTQSPTHLIKTRGQQVTLRCSSQSGHNTVSWYQQALGQGPQFIFQYYREEENGRGNFPPRFSGLQFPNYSSELNVNALELDDSALYLCASSTQRISTDTQYFGPGTRLTVL.

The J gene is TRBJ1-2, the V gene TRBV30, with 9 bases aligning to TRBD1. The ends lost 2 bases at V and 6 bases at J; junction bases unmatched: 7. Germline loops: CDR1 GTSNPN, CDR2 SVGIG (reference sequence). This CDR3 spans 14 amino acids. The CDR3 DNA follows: TGTGCCTGGAGTACGAACAGGGGGCAGGATGGCTACACCTTC. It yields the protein CAWSTNRGQDGYTF. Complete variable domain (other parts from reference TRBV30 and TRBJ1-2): SQTIHQWPATLVQPVGSPLSLECTVEGTSNPNLYWYRQAAGRGLQLLFYSVGIGQISSEVPQNLSASRPQDRQFILSSKKLLLSDSGFYLCAWSTNRGQDGYTFGSGTRLTVV.

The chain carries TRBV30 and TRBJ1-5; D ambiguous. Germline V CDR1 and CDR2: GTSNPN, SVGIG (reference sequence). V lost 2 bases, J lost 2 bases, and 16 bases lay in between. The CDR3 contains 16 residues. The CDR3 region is CAWSPSQDMGNQPQHF. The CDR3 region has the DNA TGTGCCTGGAGTCCTTCCCAGGATATGGGCAATCAGCCCCAGCATTTT.

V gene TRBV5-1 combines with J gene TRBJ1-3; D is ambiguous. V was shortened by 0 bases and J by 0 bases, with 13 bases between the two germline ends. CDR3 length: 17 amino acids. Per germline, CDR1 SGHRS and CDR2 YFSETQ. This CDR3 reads CASSLGEGISSGNTIYF. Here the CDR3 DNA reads TGCGCCAGCAGCTTGGGGGAGGGAATCAGCTCTGGAAACACCATATATTTT.